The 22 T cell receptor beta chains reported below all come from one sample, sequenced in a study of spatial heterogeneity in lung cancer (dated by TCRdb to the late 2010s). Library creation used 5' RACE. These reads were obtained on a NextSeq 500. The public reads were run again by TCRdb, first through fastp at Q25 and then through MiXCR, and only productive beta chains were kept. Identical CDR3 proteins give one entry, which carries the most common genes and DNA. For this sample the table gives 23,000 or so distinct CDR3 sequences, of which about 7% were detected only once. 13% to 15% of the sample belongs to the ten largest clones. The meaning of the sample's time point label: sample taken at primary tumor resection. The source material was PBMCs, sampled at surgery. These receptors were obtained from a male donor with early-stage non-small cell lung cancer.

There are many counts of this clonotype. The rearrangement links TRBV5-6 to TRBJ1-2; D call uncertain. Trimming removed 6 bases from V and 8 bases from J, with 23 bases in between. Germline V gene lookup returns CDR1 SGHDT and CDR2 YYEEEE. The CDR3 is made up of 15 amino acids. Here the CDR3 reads CASTRGGAGTGGYTF. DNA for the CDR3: TGTGCCAGCACCCGAGGCGGCGCGGGCACGGGGGGCTACACCTTC.

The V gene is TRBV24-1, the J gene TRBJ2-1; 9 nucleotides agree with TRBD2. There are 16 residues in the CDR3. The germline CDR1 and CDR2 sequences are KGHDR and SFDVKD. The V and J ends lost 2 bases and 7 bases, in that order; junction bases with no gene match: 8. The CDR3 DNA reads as TGTGCCACCAGTGATTGGGCTAGCGGGAAGGGGAATGAGCAGTTCTTC. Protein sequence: CATSDWASGKGNEQFF.

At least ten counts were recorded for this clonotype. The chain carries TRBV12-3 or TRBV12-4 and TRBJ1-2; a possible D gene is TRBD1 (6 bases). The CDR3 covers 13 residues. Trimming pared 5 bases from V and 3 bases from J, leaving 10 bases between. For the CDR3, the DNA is TGTGCCAGCAGTGCTCAGGGGTACTATGGCTACACCTTC. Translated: CASSAQGYYGYTF.

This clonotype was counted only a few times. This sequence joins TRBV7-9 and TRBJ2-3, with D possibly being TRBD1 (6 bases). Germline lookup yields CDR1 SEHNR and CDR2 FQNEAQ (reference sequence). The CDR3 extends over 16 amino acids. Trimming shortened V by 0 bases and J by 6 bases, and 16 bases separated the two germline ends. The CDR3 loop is CASSLAPDRRADTQYF. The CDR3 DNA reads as TGTGCCAGCAGCTTAGCGCCAGACAGGCGGGCGGATACGCAGTATTTT.

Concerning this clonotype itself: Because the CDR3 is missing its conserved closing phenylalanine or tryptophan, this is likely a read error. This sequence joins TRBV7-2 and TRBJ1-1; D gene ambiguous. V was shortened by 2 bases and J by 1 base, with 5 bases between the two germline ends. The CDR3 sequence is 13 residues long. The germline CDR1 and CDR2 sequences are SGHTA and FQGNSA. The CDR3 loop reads CASSLKENTEAFY. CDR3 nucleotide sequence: TGTGCCAGCAGCTTAAAGGAGAACACTGAAGCTTTCTAT.

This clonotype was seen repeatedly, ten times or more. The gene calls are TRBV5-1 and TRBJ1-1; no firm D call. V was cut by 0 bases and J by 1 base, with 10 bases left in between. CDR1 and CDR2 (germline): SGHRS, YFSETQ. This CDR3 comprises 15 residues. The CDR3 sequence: CASSLGAGSNTEAFF. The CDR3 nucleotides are TGCGCCAGCAGCTTGGGAGCAGGCTCGAACACTGAAGCTTTCTTT. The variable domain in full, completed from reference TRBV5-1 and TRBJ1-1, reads KAGVTQTPRYLIKTRGQQVTLSCSPISGHRSVSWYQQTPGQGLQFLFEYFSETQRNKGNFPGRFSGRQFSNSRSEMNVSTLELGDSALYLCASSLGAGSNTEAFFGQGTRLTVV.

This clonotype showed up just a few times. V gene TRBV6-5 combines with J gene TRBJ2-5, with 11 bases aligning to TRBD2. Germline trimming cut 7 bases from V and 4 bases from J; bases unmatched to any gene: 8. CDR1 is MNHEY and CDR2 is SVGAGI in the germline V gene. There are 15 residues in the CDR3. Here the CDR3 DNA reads TGTGCCAGCAACAGGCTAGCGGGAGGTAGAGAGACCCAGTACTTC. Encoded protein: CASNRLAGGRETQYF.

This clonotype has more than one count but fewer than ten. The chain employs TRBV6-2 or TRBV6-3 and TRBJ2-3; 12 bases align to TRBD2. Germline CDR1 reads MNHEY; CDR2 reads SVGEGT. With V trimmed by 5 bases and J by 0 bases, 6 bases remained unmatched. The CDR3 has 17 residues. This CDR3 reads CASSDPSGGASTDTQYF. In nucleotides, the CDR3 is TGTGCCAGCAGTGACCCTAGCGGGGGGGCTAGCACAGATACGCAGTATTTT.

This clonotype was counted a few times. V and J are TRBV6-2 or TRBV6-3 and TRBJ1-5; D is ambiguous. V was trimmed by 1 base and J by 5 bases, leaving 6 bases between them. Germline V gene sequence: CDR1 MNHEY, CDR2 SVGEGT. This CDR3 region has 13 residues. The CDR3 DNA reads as TGTGCCAGCAGTTACTTCTGGGATCAGCCCCAGCATTTT. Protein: CASSYFWDQPQHF.

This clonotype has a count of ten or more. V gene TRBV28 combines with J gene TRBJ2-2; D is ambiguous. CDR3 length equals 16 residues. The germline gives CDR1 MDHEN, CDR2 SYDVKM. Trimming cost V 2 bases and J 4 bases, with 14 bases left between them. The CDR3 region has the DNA TGTGCCAGCAGTTTAACGTTGCCTTCGGGCACCGGGGAGCTGTTTTTT. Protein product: CASSLTLPSGTGELFF.

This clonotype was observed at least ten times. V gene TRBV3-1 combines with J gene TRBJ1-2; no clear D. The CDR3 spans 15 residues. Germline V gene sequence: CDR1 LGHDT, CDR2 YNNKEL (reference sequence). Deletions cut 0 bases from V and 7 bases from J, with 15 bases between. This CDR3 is CASSQDLGPVGGYTF. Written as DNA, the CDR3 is TGTGCCAGCAGCCAAGATCTTGGACCGGTGGGTGGCTACACCTTC.

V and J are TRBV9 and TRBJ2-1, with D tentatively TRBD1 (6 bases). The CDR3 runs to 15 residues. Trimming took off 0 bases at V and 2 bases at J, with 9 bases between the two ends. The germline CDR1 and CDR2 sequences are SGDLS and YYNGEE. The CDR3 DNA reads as TGTGCCAGCAGCGTAGGGACAGCGACCTACAATGAGCAGTTCTTC. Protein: CASSVGTATYNEQFF.

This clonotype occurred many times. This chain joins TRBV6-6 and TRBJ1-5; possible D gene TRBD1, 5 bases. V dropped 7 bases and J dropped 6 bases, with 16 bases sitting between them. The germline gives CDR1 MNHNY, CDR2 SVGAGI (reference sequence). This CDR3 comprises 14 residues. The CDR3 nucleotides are TGTGCCAGCATTTCCCAGGGTGCTACTCAGCCCCAGCATTTT. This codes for CASISQGATQPQHF.

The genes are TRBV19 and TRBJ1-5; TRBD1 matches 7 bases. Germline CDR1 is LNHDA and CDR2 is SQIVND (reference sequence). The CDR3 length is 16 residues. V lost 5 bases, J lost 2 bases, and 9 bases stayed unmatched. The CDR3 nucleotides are TGTGCCAGTAGTCCGTTCTCCACAGGGGGCAATCAGCCCCAGCATTTT. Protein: CASSPFSTGGNQPQHF.

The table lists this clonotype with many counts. CDR3 region: CSVATGTNTGELFF. CDR3 in DNA: TGCAGCGTTGCTACAGGCACGAACACCGGGGAGCTGTTTTTT. The chain recombines TRBV29-1 with TRBJ2-2, with a weak D call TRBD1 (5 bases). Germline-derived CDR1 and CDR2 are SQVTM and ANQGSEA. The CDR3 consists of 14 residues. Between the trimmed V and J ends, which lost 4 bases and 0 bases, there was a span of 9 bases.

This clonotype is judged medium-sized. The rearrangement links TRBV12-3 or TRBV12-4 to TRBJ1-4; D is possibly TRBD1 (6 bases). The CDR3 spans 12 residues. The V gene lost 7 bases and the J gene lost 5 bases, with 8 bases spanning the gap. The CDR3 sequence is CASTGVNEKLFF. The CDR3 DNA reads TGTGCCAGCACAGGGGTGAATGAAAAACTGTTTTTT.

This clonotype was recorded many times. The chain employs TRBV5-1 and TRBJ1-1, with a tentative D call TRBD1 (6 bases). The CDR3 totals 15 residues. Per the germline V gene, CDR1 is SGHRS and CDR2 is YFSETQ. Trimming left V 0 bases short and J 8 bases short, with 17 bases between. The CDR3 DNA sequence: TGCGCCAGCAGCTTGGAAGGGGGGCTGATTCTGGAAGCTTTCTTT. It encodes CASSLEGGLILEAFF.

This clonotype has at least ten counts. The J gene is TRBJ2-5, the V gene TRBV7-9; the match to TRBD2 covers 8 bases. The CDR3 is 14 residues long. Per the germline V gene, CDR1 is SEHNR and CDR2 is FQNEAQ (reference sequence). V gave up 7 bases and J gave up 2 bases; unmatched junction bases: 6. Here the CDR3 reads CASTRGGLQETQYF. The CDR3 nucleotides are TGTGCCAGCACCCGCGGGGGGTTGCAAGAGACCCAGTACTTC.

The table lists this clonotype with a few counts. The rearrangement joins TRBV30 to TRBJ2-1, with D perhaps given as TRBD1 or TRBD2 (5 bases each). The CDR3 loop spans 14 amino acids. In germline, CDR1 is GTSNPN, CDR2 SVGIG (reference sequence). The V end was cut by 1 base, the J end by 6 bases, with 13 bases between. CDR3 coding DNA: TGTGCCTGGAGTGCAAACCGGGACCCCAATGAGCAGTTCTTC. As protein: CAWSANRDPNEQFF.

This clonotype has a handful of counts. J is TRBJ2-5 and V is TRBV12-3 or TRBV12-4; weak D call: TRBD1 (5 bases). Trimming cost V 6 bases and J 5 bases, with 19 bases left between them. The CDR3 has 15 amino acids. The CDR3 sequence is CASRTGVRVDETQYF. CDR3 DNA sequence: TGTGCCAGCAGAACAGGAGTCAGAGTGGATGAGACCCAGTACTTC.

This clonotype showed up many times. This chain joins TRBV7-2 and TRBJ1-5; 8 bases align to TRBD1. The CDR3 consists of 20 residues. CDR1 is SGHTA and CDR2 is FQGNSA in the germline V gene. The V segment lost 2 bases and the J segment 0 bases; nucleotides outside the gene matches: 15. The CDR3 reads CASSLSAWTGQHHSNQPQHF. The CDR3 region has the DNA TGTGCCAGCAGCTTATCGGCATGGACAGGGCAACACCATAGCAATCAGCCCCAGCATTTT.

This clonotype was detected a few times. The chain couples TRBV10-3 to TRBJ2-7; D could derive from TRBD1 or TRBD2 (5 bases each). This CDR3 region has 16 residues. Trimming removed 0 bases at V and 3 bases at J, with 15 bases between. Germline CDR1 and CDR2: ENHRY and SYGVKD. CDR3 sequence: CAISESPGDGDYEQYF. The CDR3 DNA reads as TGTGCCATCAGTGAGTCTCCCGGGGACGGCGACTACGAGCAGTACTTC.